This T cell receptor (beta chain) was observed in a study of response to subunit inactivated influenza vaccine. General study results and limits: Only a handful of new T cells, the authors suggested, are recruited with each seasonal influenza vaccination.

TCRdb itself ran the RT-PCR reads through MiXCR, one entry per CDR3 protein. The profile shows roughly 650,000 distinct CDR3 sequences, around a sixth of them singletons. A remark on this clonotype: Antigen unknown.

Sequenced here: PBMCs from blood, sampled 11 to 12 days after vaccination. The sequence was collected from a man in his fifties who received an inactivated influenza vaccine.

The CDR3 protein is CASNPLAGGLGELFF. CDR3 sequence (DNA): TGTGCCAGCAACCCTTTAGCGGGGGGGCTCGGGGAGCTGTTTTTT. The chain employs TRBV12-3 or TRBV12-4 and TRBJ2-2, with TRBD2 matching over 11 bases. V gave up 7 bases and J gave up 7 bases; unmatched junction bases: 8. The CDR3 spans 15 residues.